This TCR beta chain stems from a study of blood T cell repertoires in COVID-19. This clone was detected a few times. The protocol was immunoSEQ multiplex PCR, while the TCRdb copy is restricted to in-frame clones and leaves out a portion. The table records approximately 210,000 clones, 81% of them present only once. Recruits, aged roughly 18 to 100 years, lived in 25 or so US areas. Sequencing was performed on PBMCs or T cells enriched from blood (not recorded which). The clonotype was recovered from a woman aged 45-60 years with acute COVID-19.

CDR3 protein: CASSPGQEGNQPQHF. The DNA of the CDR3 is TGTGCCAGCAGTCCCGGACAGGAGGGGAATCAGCCCCAGCATTTT. The chain uses TRBV7-9 and TRBJ1-5, with 7 nucleotides matching TRBD1. From germline, CDR1 is SEHNR and CDR2 FQNEAQ (reference sequence). This CDR3 has 15 residues. V was clipped by 6 bases and J by 4 bases; unmatched bases: 9.